Sequencing of this TCR beta chain was carried out in a study of CD8+CD57+ T cells in acquired aplastic anemia. As for the study in general: When averaged, DNA from sorted CD4+ and CD8+ cells came to around 3.4 ug. CD4+ reads averaged roughly 10 million in healthy donors.

CDR1 and CDR2 (germline): SGHTA, FQGNSA. CDR3 length equals 13 residues. The V and J ends lost 8 bases and 5 bases respectively, with 12 bases between them. According to the study, genomic DNA was the template for TCR beta VDJ and CDR3 profiling. Via MiXCR, TCRdb re-called the reads, giving one row per CDR3 protein. The repertoire holds approximately 200,000 distinct CDR3 sequences, with about 59% as singletons. About this clonotype itself: Its antigen is as yet unknown. Given a much more abundant clone one base away, this may be a read error.

General study points: Patient and control CD8+ Simpson's diversity was not significantly different. Researchers report that approximately 28 CD8+ CDR3 sequences appeared in both patients and controls.

The receptor comes from a human donor in good health. The sequenced sample consisted of sorted CD4+, CD8+, or CD8+CD57+ T cells (not recorded which) from PBMCs. The chain recombines TRBV7-2 with TRBJ2-2; D is unclear. DNA for the CDR3: TGTGCCAGCGGCCCCCCCGGGACCGGGGAGCTGTTTTTT. Protein sequence: CASGPPGTGELFF.